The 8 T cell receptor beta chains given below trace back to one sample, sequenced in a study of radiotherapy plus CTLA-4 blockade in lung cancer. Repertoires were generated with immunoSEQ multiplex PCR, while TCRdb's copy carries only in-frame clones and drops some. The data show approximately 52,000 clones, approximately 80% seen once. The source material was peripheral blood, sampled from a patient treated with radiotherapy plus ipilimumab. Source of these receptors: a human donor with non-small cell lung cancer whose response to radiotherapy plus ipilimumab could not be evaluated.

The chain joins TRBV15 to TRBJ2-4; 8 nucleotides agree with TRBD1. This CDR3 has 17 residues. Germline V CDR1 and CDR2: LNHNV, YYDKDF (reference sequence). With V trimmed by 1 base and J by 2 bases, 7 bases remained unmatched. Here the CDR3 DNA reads TGTGCCACCAGCAGAGTAGGGACAGGTGGGACCAAAAACATTCAGTACTTC. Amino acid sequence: CATSRVGTGGTKNIQYF. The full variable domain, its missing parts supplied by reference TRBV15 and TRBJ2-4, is DAMVIQNPRYQVTQFGKPVTLSCSQTLNHNVMYWYQQKSSQAPKLLFHYYDKDFNNEADTPDNFQSRRPNTSFCFLDIRSPGLGDTAMYLCATSRVGTGGTKNIQYFGAGTRLSVL.

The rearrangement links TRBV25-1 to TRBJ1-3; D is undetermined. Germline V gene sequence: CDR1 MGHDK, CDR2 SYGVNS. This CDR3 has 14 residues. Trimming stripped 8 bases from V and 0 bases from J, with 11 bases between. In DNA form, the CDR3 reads TGTGCCAGCGTTGACTCCAGCTCTGGAAACACCATATATTTT. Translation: CASVDSSSGNTIYF.

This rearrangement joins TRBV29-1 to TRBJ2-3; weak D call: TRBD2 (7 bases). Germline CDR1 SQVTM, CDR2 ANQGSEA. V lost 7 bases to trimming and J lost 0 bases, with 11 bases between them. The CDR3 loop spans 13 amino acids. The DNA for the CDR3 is TGCAGCGGGGAGGGGGGTAGCACAGATACGCAGTATTTT. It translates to CSGEGGSTDTQYF.

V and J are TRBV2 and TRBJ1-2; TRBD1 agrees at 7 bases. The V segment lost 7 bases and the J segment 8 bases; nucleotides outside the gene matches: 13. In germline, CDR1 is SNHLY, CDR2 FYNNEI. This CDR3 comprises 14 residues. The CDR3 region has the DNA TGTGCCAGCATTGCTTCTCAGGGGGGTAGAGGCTACACCTTC. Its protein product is CASIASQGGRGYTF.

The CDR3 is CASSQGTGTDTQYF. In DNA, the CDR3 is TGTGCCAGCAGCCAGGGGACGGGCACAGATACGCAGTATTTT. The genes are TRBV5-4 and TRBJ2-3; the D gene is possibly TRBD1 (6 bases). Germline V gene data show CDR1 as SGHNT and CDR2 as YYREEE (reference sequence). The CDR3 loop spans 14 amino acids. The V end was cut by 4 bases, the J end by 1 base, with 10 bases between.

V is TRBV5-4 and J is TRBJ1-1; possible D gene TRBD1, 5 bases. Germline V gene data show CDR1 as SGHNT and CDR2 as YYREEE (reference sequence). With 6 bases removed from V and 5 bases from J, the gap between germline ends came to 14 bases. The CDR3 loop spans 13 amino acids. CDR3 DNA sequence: TGTGCCAGCAAATTGGCGGGGGGAACTGAAGCTTTCTTT. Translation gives CASKLAGGTEAFF.

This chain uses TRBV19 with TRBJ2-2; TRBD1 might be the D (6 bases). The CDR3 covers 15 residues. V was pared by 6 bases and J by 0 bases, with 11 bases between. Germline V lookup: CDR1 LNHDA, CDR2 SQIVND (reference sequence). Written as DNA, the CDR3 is TGTGCCAGTAGCCCGACAGGAACGAACACCGGGGAGCTGTTTTTT. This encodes CASSPTGTNTGELFF.

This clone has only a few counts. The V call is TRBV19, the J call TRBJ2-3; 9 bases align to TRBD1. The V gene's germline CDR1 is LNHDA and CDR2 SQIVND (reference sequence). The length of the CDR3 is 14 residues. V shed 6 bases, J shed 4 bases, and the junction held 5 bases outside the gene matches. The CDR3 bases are TGTGCCAGTAGACAAGACAGGGGGGCAGATACGCAGTATTTT. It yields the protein CASRQDRGADTQYF.